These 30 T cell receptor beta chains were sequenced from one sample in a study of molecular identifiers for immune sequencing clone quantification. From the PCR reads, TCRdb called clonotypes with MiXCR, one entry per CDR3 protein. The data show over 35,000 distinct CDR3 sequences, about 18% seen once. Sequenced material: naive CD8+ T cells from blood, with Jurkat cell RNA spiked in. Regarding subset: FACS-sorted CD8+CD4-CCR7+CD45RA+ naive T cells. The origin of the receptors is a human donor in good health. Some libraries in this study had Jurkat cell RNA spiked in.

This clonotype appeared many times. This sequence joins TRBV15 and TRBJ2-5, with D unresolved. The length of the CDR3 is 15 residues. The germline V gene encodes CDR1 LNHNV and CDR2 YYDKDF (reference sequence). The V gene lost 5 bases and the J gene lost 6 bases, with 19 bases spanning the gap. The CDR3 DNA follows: TGTGCCACCAGCCCCGGTCAGGTCTCTAGGAAGACCCAGTACTTC. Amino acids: CATSPGQVSRKTQYF.

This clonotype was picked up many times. CDR3 loop: CASSYSTPGLAYSYEQYF. In nucleotides, the CDR3 is TGTGCCAGCAGTTACTCGACCCCAGGACTAGCCTACTCCTACGAGCAGTACTTC. The chain uses TRBV6-5 and TRBJ2-7; 8 nucleotides match TRBD2. Germline lookup yields CDR1 MNHEY and CDR2 SVGAGI. The CDR3 covers 18 residues. V trimming: 0 bases; J trimming: 0 bases; junction bases outside the gene matches: 10.

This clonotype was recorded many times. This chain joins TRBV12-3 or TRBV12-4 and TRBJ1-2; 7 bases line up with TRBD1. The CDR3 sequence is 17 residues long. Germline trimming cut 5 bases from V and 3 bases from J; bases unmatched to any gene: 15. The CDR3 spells CASSRLTGREYHYGYTF. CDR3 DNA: TGTGCCAGCAGTCGACTGACAGGGCGGGAGTACCACTATGGCTACACCTTC.

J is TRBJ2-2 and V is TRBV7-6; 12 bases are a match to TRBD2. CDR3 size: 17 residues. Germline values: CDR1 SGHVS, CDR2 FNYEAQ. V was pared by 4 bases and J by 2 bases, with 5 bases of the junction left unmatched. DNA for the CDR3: TGTGCCAGCAGCTACCTACTAGCGGGAGGAAACACCGGGGAGCTGTTTTTT. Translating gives CASSYLLAGGNTGELFF.

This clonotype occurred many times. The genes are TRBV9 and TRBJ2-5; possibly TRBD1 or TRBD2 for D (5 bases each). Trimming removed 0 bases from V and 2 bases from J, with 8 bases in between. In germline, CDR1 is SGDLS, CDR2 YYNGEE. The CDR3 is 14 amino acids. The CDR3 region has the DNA TGTGCCAGCAGCGTAGGGGGGTGGCAAGAGACCCAGTACTTC. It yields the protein CASSVGGWQETQYF.

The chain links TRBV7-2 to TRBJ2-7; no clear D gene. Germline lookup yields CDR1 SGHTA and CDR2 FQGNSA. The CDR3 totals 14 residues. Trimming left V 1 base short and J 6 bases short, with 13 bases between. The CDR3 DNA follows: TGTGCCAGCAGCTTAGGACGGCCTACCTGCGAGCAGTACTTC. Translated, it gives CASSLGRPTCEQYF. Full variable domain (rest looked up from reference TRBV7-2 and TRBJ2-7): GAGVSQSPSNKVTEKGKDVELRCDPISGHTALYWYRQSLGQGLEFLIYFQGNSAPDKSGLPSDRFSAERTGGSVSTLTIQRTQQEDSAVYLCASSLGRPTCEQYFGPGTRLTVT.

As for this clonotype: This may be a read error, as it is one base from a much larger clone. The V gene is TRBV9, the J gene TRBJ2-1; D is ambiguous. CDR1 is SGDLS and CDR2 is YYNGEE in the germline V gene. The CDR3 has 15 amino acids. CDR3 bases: TGTGCCAGCAGCGTAGTAGGAGAATCCTACAGTGAGCAGTTCTTC. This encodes CASSVVGESYSEQFF.

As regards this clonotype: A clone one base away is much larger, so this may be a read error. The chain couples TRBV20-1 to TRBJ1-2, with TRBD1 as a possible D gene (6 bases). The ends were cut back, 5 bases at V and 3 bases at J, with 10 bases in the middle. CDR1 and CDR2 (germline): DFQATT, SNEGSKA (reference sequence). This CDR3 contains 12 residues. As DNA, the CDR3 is TGCAGTGCTGGGGGCAGTTACTATGGCTACACCTTC. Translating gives CSAGGSYYGYTF.

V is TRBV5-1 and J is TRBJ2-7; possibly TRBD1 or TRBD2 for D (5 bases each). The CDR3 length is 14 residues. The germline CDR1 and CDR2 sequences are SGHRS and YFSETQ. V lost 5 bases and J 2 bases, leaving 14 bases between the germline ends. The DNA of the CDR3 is TGCGCCAGCAGTCCCGGGACCTCGACCTACGAGCAGTACTTC. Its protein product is CASSPGTSTYEQYF.

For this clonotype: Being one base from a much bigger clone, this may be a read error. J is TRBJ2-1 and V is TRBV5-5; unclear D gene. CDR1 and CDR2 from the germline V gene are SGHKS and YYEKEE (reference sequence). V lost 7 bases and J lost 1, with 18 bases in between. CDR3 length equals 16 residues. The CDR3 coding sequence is TGTGCCAGCGGCCCGTACCCAGTCCAATCCTACAATGAGCAGTTCTTC. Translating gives CASGPYPVQSYNEQFF.

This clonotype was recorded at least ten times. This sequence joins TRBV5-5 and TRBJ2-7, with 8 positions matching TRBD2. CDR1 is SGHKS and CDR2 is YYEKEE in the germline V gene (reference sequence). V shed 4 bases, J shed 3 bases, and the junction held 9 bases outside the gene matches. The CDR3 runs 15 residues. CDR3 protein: CASSPSGSSGYEQYF. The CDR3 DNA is TGTGCCAGCAGCCCCAGCGGGAGCTCGGGCTACGAGCAGTACTTC.

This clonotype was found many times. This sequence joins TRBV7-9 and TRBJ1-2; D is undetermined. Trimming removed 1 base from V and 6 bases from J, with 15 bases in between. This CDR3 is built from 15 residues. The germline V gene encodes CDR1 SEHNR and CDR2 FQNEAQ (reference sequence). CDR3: CASSLGVVPSDGYTF. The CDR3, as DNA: TGTGCCAGCAGCTTAGGGGTGGTGCCCTCGGATGGCTACACCTTC.

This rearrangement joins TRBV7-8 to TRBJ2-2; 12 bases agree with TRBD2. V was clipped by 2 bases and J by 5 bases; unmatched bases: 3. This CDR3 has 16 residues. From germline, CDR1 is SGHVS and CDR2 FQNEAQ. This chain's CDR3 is CASSLPTSGRTGELFF. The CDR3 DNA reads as TGTGCCAGCAGCTTACCTACTAGCGGGAGGACCGGGGAGCTGTTTTTT.

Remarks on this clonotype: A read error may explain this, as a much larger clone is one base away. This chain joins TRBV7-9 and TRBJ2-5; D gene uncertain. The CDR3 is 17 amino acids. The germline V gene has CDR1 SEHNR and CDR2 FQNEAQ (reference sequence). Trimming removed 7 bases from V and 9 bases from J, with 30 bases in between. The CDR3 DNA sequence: TGTGCCAGCAACCTGTCCGGCGGCAGCCGCCCCGGAAGGGCCCAGTACTTC. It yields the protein CASNLSGGSRPGRAQYF. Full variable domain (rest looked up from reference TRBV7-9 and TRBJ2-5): DTGVSQNPRHKITKRGQNVTFRCDPISEHNRLYWYRQTLGQGPEFLTYFQNEAQLEKSRLLSDRFSAERPKGSFSTLEIQRTEQGDSAMYLCASNLSGGSRPGRAQYFGPGTRLLVL.

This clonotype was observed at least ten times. CDR3 in DNA: TGCAGTGCTAGAGACCTCGGGCCGGCGGGCTACGAGCAGTACTTC. Translation gives CSARDLGPAGYEQYF. The chain has TRBV20-1 and TRBJ2-7, with D tentatively TRBD2 (5 bases). The length of the CDR3 is 15 residues. V gave up 0 bases and J gave up 3 bases, with 15 bases separating them. Germline-derived CDR1 and CDR2 are DFQATT and SNEGSKA (reference sequence).

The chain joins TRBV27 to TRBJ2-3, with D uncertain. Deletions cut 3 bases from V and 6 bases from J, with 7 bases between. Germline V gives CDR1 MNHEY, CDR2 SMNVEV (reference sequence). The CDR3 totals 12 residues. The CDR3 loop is CASSFSSDTQYF. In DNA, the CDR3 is TGTGCCAGCAGTTTTAGCAGTGATACGCAGTATTTT.

CDR3 DNA sequence: TGTGCCACCAGCAGAGACTTGGCGGCTAGCGGGGATCTCCAAGAGACCCAGTACTTC. Amino acids: CATSRDLAASGDLQETQYF. The gene calls are TRBV15 and TRBJ2-5; 9 bases line up with TRBD2. Germline CDR1 is LNHNV and CDR2 is YYDKDF (reference sequence). V lost 0 bases and J lost 1; bases outside the gene matches: 12. The CDR3 has 19 residues.

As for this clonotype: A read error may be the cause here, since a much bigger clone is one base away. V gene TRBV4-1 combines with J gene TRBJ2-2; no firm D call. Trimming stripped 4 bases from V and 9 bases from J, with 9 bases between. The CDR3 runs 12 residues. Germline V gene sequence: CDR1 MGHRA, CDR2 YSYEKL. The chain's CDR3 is CASSPDDWELFF. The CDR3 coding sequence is TGCGCCAGCAGCCCGGACGACTGGGAGCTGTTTTTT.

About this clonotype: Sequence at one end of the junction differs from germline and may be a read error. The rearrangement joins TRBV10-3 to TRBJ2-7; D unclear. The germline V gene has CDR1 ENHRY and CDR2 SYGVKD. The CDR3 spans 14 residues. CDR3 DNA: TGTGCCATCAGTGATATTTTCTCCCCCCAAGAGCAATGCTTC. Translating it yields CAISDIFSPQEQCF.

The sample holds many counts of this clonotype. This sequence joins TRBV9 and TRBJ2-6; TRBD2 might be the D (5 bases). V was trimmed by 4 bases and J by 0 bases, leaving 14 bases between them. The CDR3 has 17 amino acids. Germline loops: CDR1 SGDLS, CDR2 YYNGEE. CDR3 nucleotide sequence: TGTGCCAGCAGCTCCCCGAGGGAGTACTCTGGGGCCAACGTCCTGACTTTC. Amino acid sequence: CASSSPREYSGANVLTF.

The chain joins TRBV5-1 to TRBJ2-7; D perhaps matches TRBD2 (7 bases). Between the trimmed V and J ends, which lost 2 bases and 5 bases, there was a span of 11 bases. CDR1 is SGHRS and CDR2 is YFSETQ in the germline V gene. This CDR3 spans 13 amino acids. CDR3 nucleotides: TGCGCCAGCAGCTTTGGGGGGGACAACGAGCAGTACTTC. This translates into CASSFGGDNEQYF.

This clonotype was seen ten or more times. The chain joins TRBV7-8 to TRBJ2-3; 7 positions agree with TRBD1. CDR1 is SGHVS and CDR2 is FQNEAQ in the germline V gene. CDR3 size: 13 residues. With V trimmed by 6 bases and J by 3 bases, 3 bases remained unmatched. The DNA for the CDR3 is TGTGCCAGCAGATGGGACAGTACAGATACGCAGTATTTT. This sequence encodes CASRWDSTDTQYF.

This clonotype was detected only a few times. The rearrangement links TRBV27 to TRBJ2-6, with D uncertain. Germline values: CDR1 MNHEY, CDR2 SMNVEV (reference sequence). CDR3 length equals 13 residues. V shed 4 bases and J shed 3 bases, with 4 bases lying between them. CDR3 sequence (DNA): TGTGCCAGCAGTTACGGTGGGGCCAACGTCCTGACTTTC. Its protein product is CASSYGGANVLTF.

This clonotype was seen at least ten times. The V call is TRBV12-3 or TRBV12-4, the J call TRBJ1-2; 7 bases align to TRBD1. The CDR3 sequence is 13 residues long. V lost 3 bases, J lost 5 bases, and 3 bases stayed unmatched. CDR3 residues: CASSLETGYGYTF. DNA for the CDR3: TGTGCCAGCAGTTTGGAGACAGGGTATGGCTACACCTTC.

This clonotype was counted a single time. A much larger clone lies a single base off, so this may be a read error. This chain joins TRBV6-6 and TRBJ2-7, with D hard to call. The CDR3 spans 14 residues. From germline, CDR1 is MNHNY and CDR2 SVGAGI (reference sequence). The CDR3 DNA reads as TGTGCCAGCAGTTACTCGGGCGAAGGCTACAAGCAGTACTTC. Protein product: CASSYSGEGYKQYF.

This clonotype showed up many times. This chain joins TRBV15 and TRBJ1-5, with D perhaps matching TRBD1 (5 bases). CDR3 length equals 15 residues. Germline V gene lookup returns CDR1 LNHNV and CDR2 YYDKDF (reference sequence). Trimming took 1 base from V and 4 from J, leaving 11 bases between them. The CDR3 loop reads CATSRVRVGNQPQHF. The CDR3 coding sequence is TGTGCCACCAGCAGAGTCAGGGTCGGGAATCAGCCCCAGCATTTT.

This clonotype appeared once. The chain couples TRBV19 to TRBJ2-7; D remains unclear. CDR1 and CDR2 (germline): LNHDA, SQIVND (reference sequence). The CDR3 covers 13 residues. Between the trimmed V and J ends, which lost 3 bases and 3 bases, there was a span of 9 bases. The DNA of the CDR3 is TGTGCCAGTAGTATTGGCAGACACTACGAGCAGTACTTC. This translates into CASSIGRHYEQYF.

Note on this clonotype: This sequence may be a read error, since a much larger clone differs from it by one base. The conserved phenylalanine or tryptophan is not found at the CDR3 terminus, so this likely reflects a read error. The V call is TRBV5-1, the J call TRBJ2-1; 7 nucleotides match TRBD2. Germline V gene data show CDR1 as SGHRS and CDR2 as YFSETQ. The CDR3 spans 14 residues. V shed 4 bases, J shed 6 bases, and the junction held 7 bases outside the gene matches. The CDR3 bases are TGCGCCAGCAGCGACGGGACTACCGCCAATGAGCAGTTCCTC. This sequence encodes CASSDGTTANEQFL.

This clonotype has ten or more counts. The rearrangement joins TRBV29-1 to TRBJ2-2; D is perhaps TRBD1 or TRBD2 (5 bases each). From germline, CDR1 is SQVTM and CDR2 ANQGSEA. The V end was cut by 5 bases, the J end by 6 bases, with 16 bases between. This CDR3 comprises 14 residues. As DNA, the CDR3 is TGCAGCGTTCCACGGGACGGCCATTCCGGGGAGCTGTTTTTT. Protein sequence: CSVPRDGHSGELFF.

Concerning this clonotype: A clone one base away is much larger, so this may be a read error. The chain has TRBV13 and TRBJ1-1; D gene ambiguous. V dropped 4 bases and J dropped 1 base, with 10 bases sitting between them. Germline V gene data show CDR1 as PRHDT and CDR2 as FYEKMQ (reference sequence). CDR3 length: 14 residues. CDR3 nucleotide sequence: TGTGCCAGCAGCTCGAACCGGGAGAACACTGAAGCTTTCTTT. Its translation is CASSSNRENTEAFF.